These T cell receptor beta chains were read from a single sample in a study of blood T cell repertoires in COVID-19. Generated by immunoSEQ multiplex PCR, the TCRdb table keeps only in-frame clones and is missing some. The sample records about 94,000 clones, more than 65% being singletons. Sequencing used peripheral blood. These receptors came from a man in his 60s with acute or convalescent COVID-19. CDR3s include the opening cysteine and the closing phenylalanine or tryptophan.

V,J,CDR3
TRBV29-1,TRBJ2-5,CSVTGQGAKETQYF
TRBV29-1,TRBJ1-2,CSVPGDYGYTF
TRBV15,TRBJ1-1,CATSRVARANTEAFF
TRBV7-2,TRBJ2-7,CASSSDNSYEQYF
TRBV29-1,TRBJ1-1,CSAPTGWEPEAFF
TRBV12-3/TRBV12-4,TRBJ1-2,CASSGDGWDGYTF
TRBV6-1,TRBJ1-1,CASSEVGGRILNTEAFF
TRBV19,TRBJ1-2,CASKHGGATHGYTF
TRBV7-3,TRBJ1-4,CASGLPGEKLFF
TRBV7-9,TRBJ1-1,CASSLGSAGANTEAFF
TRBV6-2/TRBV6-3,TRBJ2-7,CASSYSGTGLIEQYF
TRBV19,TRBJ1-6,CASREQGPGSPLHF
TRBV5-6,TRBJ1-2,CASSLSRTAGGYTF
TRBV18,TRBJ1-5,CASSPRTGNSNQPQHF
TRBV4-1,TRBJ2-4,CASSFPGTGAKNIQYF
TRBV18,TRBJ2-5,CASSPRTGDQETQYF
TRBV6-4,TRBJ1-6,CASLERGQGNSEGSPLHF
TRBV28,TRBJ1-1,CASSSKMNTEAFF
TRBV18,TRBJ2-1,CASSPPTGGFNNEQFF
TRBV5-1,TRBJ1-5,CASSEQGSGNQPQHF
TRBV5-1,TRBJ1-1,CASSLGRGITEAFF
TRBV6-5,TRBJ1-6,CASKRTGGDWSPLHF
TRBV27,TRBJ2-3,CASSFSTRRLAGGVADTQYF
TRBV6-4,TRBJ1-6,CASSEGTRNSPLHF
TRBV24-1,TRBJ2-3,CATSDRRGIRDSDTDTQYF
TRBV28,TRBJ1-2,CASSLEVVTAINGYTF
TRBV25-1,TRBJ2-7,CASSGQGYEQYF
TRBV27,TRBJ1-2,CASSTEQGAYGYTF
TRBV6-2/TRBV6-3,TRBJ1-5,CASSYSKGWTANQPQHF
TRBV9,TRBJ1-4,CASSPGTRGVRSNEKLFF
TRBV29-1,TRBJ2-3,CSADRGSSADTQYF
TRBV18,TRBJ1-4,CASSPGAANEKLFF
TRBV30,TRBJ2-1,CAWSVQGGDEQFF
TRBV6-5,TRBJ1-2,CASSYFAEGYGYTF
TRBV27,TRBJ1-5,CASSSGKGDQPQHF
TRBV30,TRBJ2-3,CAWSAGQSTDTQYF
TRBV5-1,TRBJ1-6,CASSSGQDNSPLHF
TRBV5-1,TRBJ2-1,CASSPDSYNEQFF
TRBV3-1/TRBV3-2,TRBJ1-1,CASSQGRTGVAFF
TRBV7-2,TRBJ1-1,CASSLDLDLRGRNTEAFF